One sample yielded the 25 T cell receptor beta chains listed below, sequenced in a study of breast tumors, draining lymph nodes, adjacent tissues. One entry per CDR3 protein results from TCRdb running MiXCR on the multiplex PCR reads. The sample yields 200,000 to 250,000 distinct CDR3 sequences, under 40% seen once. Breast cancer patients provided tissue from their axillary draining lymph nodes. The sequenced sample consisted of axillary lymph node tissue. These receptors were collected from a female donor with breast cancer. Some clones in this sample may be carry-over from other donors' samples.

This clonotype showed up many times. This rearrangement joins TRBV5-6 to TRBJ2-6, with 7 bases lining up with TRBD1. Trimming removed 5 bases from V and 3 bases from J; junction bases left unmatched: 8. Per the germline V gene, CDR1 is SGHDT and CDR2 is YYEEEE. The CDR3 extends over 16 amino acids. CDR3 loop: CASSSQGVGGANVLTF. CDR3 nucleotide sequence: TGTGCCAGCAGTTCGCAGGGGGTCGGTGGGGCCAACGTCCTGACTTTC.

This clonotype was seen at least ten times. CDR3 sequence (DNA): TGTGCCAGCAGCTCCACAGGGATAGGAAAACTGTTTTTT. Encoded protein: CASSSTGIGKLFF. The genes are TRBV7-2 and TRBJ1-4; perhaps TRBD1 as D (6 bases). The CDR3 length is 13 residues. Trimming took 4 bases from V and 10 from J, leaving 13 bases between them. Looked up from germline, CDR1 is SGHTA and CDR2 is FQGNSA.

The chain joins TRBV6-1 to TRBJ1-5, with TRBD1 identical over 7 bases. This CDR3 contains 15 residues. With V trimmed by 0 bases and J by 6 bases, 5 bases remained unmatched. Germline V CDR1 and CDR2: MNHNS, SASEGT. CDR3 in DNA: TGTGCCAGCAGTGAAGCAGGGGGCCTCAGTCAGCCCCAGCATTTT. It specifies CASSEAGGLSQPQHF.

Many counts were recorded for this clonotype. V and J are TRBV29-1 and TRBJ2-5; D unresolved. The CDR3 spans 13 residues. Trimming shortened V by 3 bases and J by 2 bases, and 10 bases separated the two germline ends. The germline V gene encodes CDR1 SQVTM and CDR2 ANQGSEA. This CDR3 reads CSVDFGLQETQYF. The CDR3 coding sequence is TGCAGCGTTGATTTCGGGCTGCAAGAGACCCAGTACTTC.

The chain has TRBV11-2 and TRBJ2-3; D may be TRBD1 (6 bases). The CDR3 is 15 amino acids. From germline, CDR1 is SGHAT and CDR2 FQNNGV. V lost 1 base and J lost 3, with 11 bases in between. CDR3 in DNA: TGTGCCAGCAGCTTAGGGGGGCTCCCTACAGATACGCAGTATTTT. This encodes CASSLGGLPTDTQYF.

This clonotype has at least ten counts. The V gene is TRBV13, the J gene TRBJ2-2, with a tentative D call TRBD2 (6 bases). CDR1 and CDR2 from the germline V gene are PRHDT and FYEKMQ (reference sequence). The CDR3 contains 16 residues. V lost 3 bases to trimming and J lost 5 bases, with 16 bases between them. The CDR3 coding sequence is TGTGCCAGCAGCTTGCCCCGGGAGCTCGGGACCGGGGAGCTGTTTTTT. Its protein product is CASSLPRELGTGELFF. The full variable domain, with the rest looked up from reference TRBV13 and TRBJ2-2, is AAGVIQSPRHLIKEKRETATLKCYPIPRHDTVYWYQQGPGQDPQFLISFYEKMQSDKGSIPDRFSAQQFSDYHSELNMSSLELGDSALYFCASSLPRELGTGELFFGEGSRLTVL.

Comment on this clonotype: Given a much more abundant clone one base away, this may be a read error. The V gene is TRBV6-5, the J gene TRBJ1-5, with D possibly being TRBD1 (6 bases). Trimming left V 6 bases short and J 4 bases short, with 13 bases between. The CDR3 is made up of 14 amino acids. Germline V gene data show CDR1 as MNHEY and CDR2 as SVGAGI. In DNA, the CDR3 is TGTGCCAGCAGCCCACAGGGTTGGAATCAGCCCCAGCATTTT. It translates to CASSPQGWNQPQHF.

This clonotype has a count of ten or more. The chain joins TRBV20-1 to TRBJ1-5; 8 nucleotides line up with TRBD1. The CDR3 length is 15 residues. CDR1 is DFQATT, CDR2 SNEGSKA, per germline (reference sequence). Unmatched junction bases numbered 4, after V lost 1 base and J lost 2 bases. CDR3 in amino acids: CSARVTGQGNQPQHF. CDR3 sequence (DNA): TGCAGTGCTAGAGTAACGGGACAGGGCAATCAGCCCCAGCATTTT.

In this sample, this clonotype turned up a few times. The V call is TRBV5-4, the J call TRBJ2-7; D unresolved. The CDR3 totals 13 residues. The germline V and J ends were trimmed by 4 bases and 0 bases, with 8 bases remaining between them. Germline CDR1 SGHNT, CDR2 YYREEE (reference sequence). CDR3 coding DNA: TGTGCCAGCAGCAGCCTGAGCTCCTACGAGCAGTACTTC. This gives the protein CASSSLSSYEQYF.

The chain joins TRBV19 to TRBJ2-5; TRBD2 is a possible D gene (6 bases). Germline loops: CDR1 LNHDA, CDR2 SQIVND (reference sequence). The CDR3 loop spans 15 amino acids. Deletions cut 5 bases from V and 9 bases from J, with 22 bases between. CDR3 region: CASSGFGGGKQPQYF. For the CDR3, the DNA is TGTGCCAGTAGTGGTTTTGGAGGAGGGAAGCAGCCCCAGTACTTC.

The gene calls are TRBV24-1 and TRBJ1-5, with 9 positions matching TRBD1. The germline gives CDR1 KGHDR, CDR2 SFDVKD. This CDR3 has 15 residues. The V and J ends lost 4 bases and 6 bases, in that order; junction bases with no gene match: 6. The CDR3 is CATSEYRGLGQPQHF. The CDR3 DNA follows: TGTGCCACCAGTGAGTACAGGGGGCTCGGTCAGCCCCAGCATTTT.

This clonotype has a count of ten or more. The rearrangement links TRBV11-2 to TRBJ2-6, with D maybe TRBD1 (5 bases). CDR1 SGHAT and CDR2 FQNNGV come from the germline V gene. The CDR3 loop spans 15 amino acids. V was clipped by 0 bases and J by 2 bases, with 5 bases between them. The chain's CDR3 is CASSLDRAGANVLTF. The CDR3 bases are TGTGCCAGCAGCTTAGACAGGGCTGGGGCCAACGTCCTGACTTTC. Full variable domain (outside the CDR3, taken from reference TRBV11-2 and TRBJ2-6): EAGVAQSPRYKIIEKRQSVAFWCNPISGHATLYWYQQILGQGPKLLIQFQNNGVVDDSQLPKDRFSAERLKGVDSTLKIQPAKLEDSAVYLCASSLDRAGANVLTFGAGSRLTVL.

A word on this clonotype: A much larger clone differs from this one at a single base, so this may be a read error. CDR3 coding DNA: TGTGCCAGCAGCGAGTGGAGCGGGAGGGGAGAGACCCAGCACTTC. Its translation is CASSEWSGRGETQHF. The chain carries TRBV7-8 and TRBJ2-5, with 10 bases matching TRBD2. Germline loops: CDR1 SGHVS, CDR2 FQNEAQ. There are 15 residues in the CDR3. Combining the CDR3 with reference TRBV7-8 and TRBJ2-5 gives the whole variable domain GAGVSQSPRYKVAKRGQDVALRCDPISGHVSLFWYQQALGQGPEFLTYFQNEAQLDKSGLPSDRFFAERPEGSVSTLKIQRTQQEDSAVYLCASSEWSGRGETQHFGPGTRLLVL.

This clonotype came up many times. The chain links TRBV19 to TRBJ1-2, with 8 bases lining up with TRBD1. Germline CDR1 is LNHDA and CDR2 is SQIVND (reference sequence). The CDR3 has 14 residues. V lost 5 bases, J lost 6 bases, and 8 bases stayed unmatched. The CDR3 loop reads CASSPGRGRDGYTF. The CDR3 DNA follows: TGTGCCAGTAGTCCCGGCAGGGGGCGGGATGGCTACACCTTC. Drawing the rest from reference TRBV19 and TRBJ1-2, the complete variable domain is DGGITQSPKYLFRKEGQNVTLSCEQNLNHDAMYWYRQDPGQGLRLIYYSQIVNDFQKGDIAEGYSVSREKKESFPLTVTSAQKNPTAFYLCASSPGRGRDGYTFGSGTRLTVV.

This clonotype was seen ten or more times. This sequence joins TRBV6-6 and TRBJ1-5; D is unresolved. Germline-derived CDR1 and CDR2 are MNHNY and SVGAGI (reference sequence). The CDR3 runs to 12 residues. V lost 4 bases to trimming and J lost 7 bases, with 8 bases between them. The CDR3 protein is CASSFGQQPQHF. The CDR3 DNA reads as TGTGCCAGCAGTTTCGGGCAACAGCCCCAGCATTTT.

This clonotype was counted only a few times. The rearrangement uses TRBV6-1 and TRBJ2-1; D ambiguous. V was cut by 3 bases and J by 4 bases, with 4 bases left in between. The CDR3 loop spans 12 amino acids. Germline CDR1 is MNHNS and CDR2 is SASEGT. The CDR3 here is CASSEKYNEQFF. CDR3 in DNA: TGTGCCAGCAGTGAGAAATACAATGAGCAGTTCTTC.

This clonotype was picked up many times. The J gene is TRBJ2-2, the V gene TRBV9; D unclear. The germline CDR1 and CDR2 sequences are SGDLS and YYNGEE. The CDR3 runs to 15 residues. Trimming pared 0 bases from V and 3 bases from J, leaving 9 bases between. CDR3 DNA: TGTGCCAGCAGCGTAGGCCGCCCCTACACCGGGGAGCTGTTTTTT. Amino acid sequence: CASSVGRPYTGELFF.

This clonotype appeared many times. The gene calls are TRBV20-1 and TRBJ1-2; a weak D match, TRBD1 (6 bases). Looked up from germline, CDR1 is DFQATT and CDR2 is SNEGSKA (reference sequence). The CDR3 has 12 amino acids. Trimming left V 6 bases short and J 5 bases short, with 13 bases between. The CDR3: CSAKGVVYGYTF. In nucleotides, the CDR3 is TGCAGTGCCAAGGGGGTGGTTTATGGCTACACCTTC.

This clonotype was counted ten times or more. CDR3 sequence reads: CASSSSGFRNSPLHF. Written as DNA, the CDR3 is TGTGCCAGCAGTAGTTCAGGGTTTCGAAATTCACCCCTCCACTTT. This rearrangement joins TRBV12-3 or TRBV12-4 to TRBJ1-6, with a tentative D call TRBD1 (5 bases). The V end lost 5 bases, the J end lost 7 bases, and 15 bases lay between the germline ends. This CDR3 is 15 amino acids long.

There are many counts of this clonotype. The rearrangement links TRBV20-1 to TRBJ1-2; the match to TRBD1 covers 9 bases. The CDR3 runs 12 residues. CDR1 is DFQATT and CDR2 is SNEGSKA in the germline V gene (reference sequence). V lost 3 bases, J lost 8 bases, and 4 bases stayed unmatched. The CDR3 region has the DNA TGCAGTGCTAGGGAGACAGGGGGGGGCTACACCTTC. It yields the protein CSARETGGGYTF.

This clonotype was seen at least ten times. DNA for the CDR3: TGTGCCAGTAGTATATTTTACCCCCAGGGGGCGTATGAGCAGTTCTTC. Translated: CASSIFYPQGAYEQFF. The chain couples TRBV19 to TRBJ2-1, with TRBD1 identical over 8 bases. J lost 8 bases, V lost 2 bases, and 11 bases had no gene match. Germline loops: CDR1 LNHDA, CDR2 SQIVND (reference sequence). The CDR3 covers 16 residues.

This clonotype was counted at least ten times. This chain links TRBV19 with TRBJ2-1, with TRBD2 as a possible D gene (5 bases). The CDR3 has 15 residues. Germline lookup yields CDR1 LNHDA and CDR2 SQIVND (reference sequence). V shed 1 base and J shed 8 bases, with 15 bases lying between them. This CDR3 is CASSIGKALAHEQFF. DNA for the CDR3: TGTGCCAGTAGTATAGGTAAAGCCTTAGCGCATGAGCAGTTCTTC.

This clonotype was detected many times. This chain links TRBV29-1 with TRBJ1-2; 7 bases fit TRBD1. CDR1 and CDR2 from the germline V gene are SQVTM and ANQGSEA. The CDR3 length is 14 residues. V gave up 0 bases and J gave up 2 bases; unmatched junction bases: 3. The CDR3, as DNA: TGCAGCGTTGAAGAGGACAGGAAAAACTATGGCTACACCTTC. Protein product: CSVEEDRKNYGYTF.

This clonotype is labeled medium-sized. The J gene is TRBJ1-5, the V gene TRBV7-8, with 7 bases identical to TRBD1. Trimming at V came to 2 bases and at J to 1 base, leaving 5 bases not matched to a gene. This CDR3 comprises 16 residues. Germline V gives CDR1 SGHVS, CDR2 FQNEAQ. The CDR3 sequence: CASSLQGQTSNQPQHF. DNA for the CDR3: TGTGCCAGCAGCTTACAGGGACAGACGAGCAATCAGCCCCAGCATTTT.

This clonotype was seen repeatedly, ten times or more. V is TRBV19 and J is TRBJ2-7; the D gene is possibly TRBD2 (5 bases). Per germline, CDR1 LNHDA and CDR2 SQIVND (reference sequence). V lost 6 bases to trimming and J lost 5 bases, with 17 bases between them. The CDR3 covers 14 residues. The chain's CDR3 is CASRPIGSSNEQYF. The DNA of the CDR3 is TGTGCCAGTAGGCCCATCGGCTCTAGCAACGAGCAGTACTTC.